A selection of T cell receptor beta chains follows, all from one sample in a study of T-cell reconstitution after alpha-beta-depleted transplantation in children. TCRdb reanalysed the PCR reads using MiXCR and keeps one entry per CDR3 protein. The sample carries about 300,000 distinct CDR3 sequences, just over 7.5% recorded once. Sequenced here: peripheral blood, sampled 360 days after TCRalphabeta/CD19-depleted stem cell transplant. These TCRs come from a female patient aged 2-9 years who had a stem cell transplant for Fanconi anemia, so the T cells may come from the graft donor. Both conserved end residues are part of each CDR3. D genes are given only for firm matches. Only some rows state a clone size, as once, few, many or a class for expanded clones.

d_call: TRBD1; v_call: TRBV5-1; j_call: TRBJ1-2; clone_size: few; cdr3_nt: TGCGCCAGCAGCACCGGGACAGTCCCAATAGACTATGGCTACACCTTC; cdr3_aa: CASSTGTVPIDYGYTF
d_call: NA; v_call: TRBV2; j_call: TRBJ1-6; clone_size: NA; cdr3_nt: TGTGCCAGCAGTGGACAGTTCTTGGCCCTCCACTTT; cdr3_aa: CASSGQFLALHF
d_call: NA; v_call: TRBV11-1; j_call: TRBJ1-6; clone_size: few; cdr3_nt: TGTGCCAGCAGCTCCTGGTACAGTGATAATTCACCCCTCCACTTT; cdr3_aa: CASSSWYSDNSPLHF
d_call: NA; v_call: TRBV20-1; j_call: TRBJ1-3; clone_size: many; cdr3_nt: TGCAGTTGCGGGGAATCCCCCTCTGGAAACACCATATATTTT; cdr3_aa: CSCGESPSGNTIYF
d_call: NA; v_call: TRBV6-1; j_call: TRBJ2-5; clone_size: many; cdr3_nt: TGTGCCAGTCGTCCCCGGTGGGAGACCCAGTACTTC; cdr3_aa: CASRPRWETQYF
d_call: TRBD2; v_call: TRBV5-6; j_call: TRBJ2-5; clone_size: NA; cdr3_nt: TGTGCCAGCAGCTCGCTAGCGGGGGGCGACCAAGAGACCCAGTACTTC; cdr3_aa: CASSSLAGGDQETQYF
d_call: NA; v_call: TRBV7-2; j_call: TRBJ2-7; clone_size: many; cdr3_nt: TGTGCCAGCAGCTTATCGGGGGCGGAATACGAGCAGTACTTC; cdr3_aa: CASSLSGAEYEQYF
d_call: NA; v_call: TRBV5-1; j_call: TRBJ1-2; clone_size: NA; cdr3_nt: TGCGCCAGCAGCTTTGGCCGGGACATGGGTAACTATGGCTACACCTTC; cdr3_aa: CASSFGRDMGNYGYTF
d_call: TRBD2; v_call: TRBV28; j_call: TRBJ2-7; clone_size: few; cdr3_nt: TGTGCCAGCAGTTTAAGGCTCATAGCGGGGGGCCGCGAGCAGTACTTC; cdr3_aa: CASSLRLIAGGREQYF
d_call: NA; v_call: TRBV10-3; j_call: TRBJ2-1; clone_size: many; cdr3_nt: TGTGCCATCAGTAAGACCGGTGGAAATGAGCAGTTCTTC; cdr3_aa: CAISKTGGNEQFF
d_call: TRBD1; v_call: TRBV2; j_call: TRBJ2-3; clone_size: few; cdr3_nt: TGTGCCAGCAGAGGACAGGGCGCGACAGATACGCAGTATTTT; cdr3_aa: CASRGQGATDTQYF
d_call: NA; v_call: TRBV6-1; j_call: TRBJ1-1; clone_size: many; cdr3_nt: TGTGCCAGCAGCCCCGTAGGGTTTGAAGCTTTCTTT; cdr3_aa: CASSPVGFEAFF
d_call: NA; v_call: TRBV10-3; j_call: TRBJ2-1; clone_size: few; cdr3_nt: TGTGCCATCAGTGAGATGGCGACGGTAAGCTCCTACAATGAGCAGTTCTTC; cdr3_aa: CAISEMATVSSYNEQFF
d_call: NA; v_call: TRBV3-1; j_call: TRBJ2-5; clone_size: NA; cdr3_nt: TGTGCCAGCAGCCAAGACACCCCAAGGAGCCAAGAGACCCAGTACTTC; cdr3_aa: CASSQDTPRSQETQYF
d_call: NA; v_call: TRBV6-2/TRBV6-3; j_call: TRBJ1-5; clone_size: many; cdr3_nt: TGTGCCAGCAGTTACCTCCAGGGCGGAAATCAGCCCCAGCATTTT; cdr3_aa: CASSYLQGGNQPQHF
d_call: NA; v_call: TRBV13; j_call: TRBJ1-2; clone_size: many; cdr3_nt: TGTGCCAGCAGCCTTCGGATCGACTATGGCTACACCTTC; cdr3_aa: CASSLRIDYGYTF
d_call: NA; v_call: TRBV11-2; j_call: TRBJ2-7; clone_size: many; cdr3_nt: TGTGCCAGCAGCTTAGGTCAGCTTGGGGAGCAGTACTTC; cdr3_aa: CASSLGQLGEQYF
d_call: NA; v_call: TRBV19; j_call: TRBJ2-2; clone_size: NA; cdr3_nt: TGTGCCAGCAAAGAAGGGACCGGGGAGCTGTTTTTT; cdr3_aa: CASKEGTGELFF
d_call: TRBD2; v_call: TRBV9; j_call: TRBJ2-3; clone_size: many; cdr3_nt: TGTGCCAGCAGCGTTGGGACTAGCGGGAGGACAGATACGCAGTATTTT; cdr3_aa: CASSVGTSGRTDTQYF
d_call: NA; v_call: TRBV6-1; j_call: TRBJ2-7; clone_size: many; cdr3_nt: TGTGCCAGCAGCAGCTACAGGGACTACGAGCAGTACTTC; cdr3_aa: CASSSYRDYEQYF
d_call: NA; v_call: TRBV6-1; j_call: TRBJ1-2; clone_size: NA; cdr3_nt: TGTGCCAGCAGTGCATATGGCGGGATAATCTATGGCTACACCTTC; cdr3_aa: CASSAYGGIIYGYTF
d_call: NA; v_call: TRBV19; j_call: TRBJ2-5; clone_size: many; cdr3_nt: TGTGCCAGTAGCGGACATCCCGGACTGAAACAAGAGACCCAGTACTTC; cdr3_aa: CASSGHPGLKQETQYF
d_call: NA; v_call: TRBV2; j_call: TRBJ2-7; clone_size: NA; cdr3_nt: TGTGCCAGCGGGATAATATGGGCGGACTACGAGCAGTACTTC; cdr3_aa: CASGIIWADYEQYF
d_call: TRBD1; v_call: TRBV10-3; j_call: TRBJ1-1; clone_size: many; cdr3_nt: TGTGCCATCAGGGGATTACAGGGGGCCACTGAAGCTTTCTTT; cdr3_aa: CAIRGLQGATEAFF
d_call: NA; v_call: TRBV3-1; j_call: TRBJ2-7; clone_size: many; cdr3_nt: TGTGCCAGCAGCCCGAGGAGTAACCTCCTCTCCTACGAGCAGTACTTC; cdr3_aa: CASSPRSNLLSYEQYF
d_call: TRBD2; v_call: TRBV29-1; j_call: TRBJ2-1; clone_size: many; cdr3_nt: TGCAGCGTAGGACTAGCGGGGATCTCCTACAATGAGCAGTTCTTC; cdr3_aa: CSVGLAGISYNEQFF
d_call: NA; v_call: TRBV27; j_call: TRBJ2-3; clone_size: many; cdr3_nt: TGTGCCAGCAGTGGTTCGTACGATACGCAGTATTTT; cdr3_aa: CASSGSYDTQYF
d_call: TRBD2; v_call: TRBV28; j_call: TRBJ2-4; clone_size: many; cdr3_nt: TGTGCCAGCAGTCTCGGGACTAGCGGGAGGGCCATACGGATTCAGTACTTC; cdr3_aa: CASSLGTSGRAIRIQYF
d_call: NA; v_call: TRBV11-3; j_call: TRBJ2-1; clone_size: NA; cdr3_nt: TGTGCCAGCAGCCCCCCGAGGGGTCGTGAGCAGTTCTTC; cdr3_aa: CASSPPRGREQFF
d_call: TRBD1; v_call: TRBV7-2; j_call: TRBJ1-5; clone_size: few; cdr3_nt: TGTGCCAGCAGCTTAGTGGGACAGGGGTACAATCAGCCCCAGCATTTT; cdr3_aa: CASSLVGQGYNQPQHF
d_call: TRBD2; v_call: TRBV27; j_call: TRBJ2-3; clone_size: many; cdr3_nt: TGTGCCAGCAGTTTCCTAGCGGGAGGGATAGATACGCAGTATTTT; cdr3_aa: CASSFLAGGIDTQYF
d_call: NA; v_call: TRBV6-2/TRBV6-3; j_call: TRBJ2-1; clone_size: many; cdr3_nt: TGTGCTACCCGGGGCCCCTGGCATGAGCAGTTCTTC; cdr3_aa: CATRGPWHEQFF
d_call: NA; v_call: TRBV7-6; j_call: TRBJ2-2; clone_size: NA; cdr3_nt: TGTGCCAGCAGCTCCTCGGGGGGCCTTTATACCGGGGAGCTGTTTTTT; cdr3_aa: CASSSSGGLYTGELFF
d_call: NA; v_call: TRBV28; j_call: TRBJ1-5; clone_size: few; cdr3_nt: TGTGCCAGCAGACTAAAAACGGAGCAGGAAAATCAGCCCCAGCATTTT; cdr3_aa: CASRLKTEQENQPQHF
d_call: TRBD2; v_call: TRBV6-1; j_call: TRBJ2-5; clone_size: few; cdr3_nt: TGTGCCAGCAGTGAATTTCCGCGGGGGGCCGCCCAAGAGACCCAGTACTTC; cdr3_aa: CASSEFPRGAAQETQYF
d_call: NA; v_call: TRBV19; j_call: TRBJ2-7; clone_size: NA; cdr3_nt: TGTGCCAGTAGTATACCTGGTTACGAGCAGTACTTC; cdr3_aa: CASSIPGYEQYF
d_call: TRBD2; v_call: TRBV9; j_call: TRBJ2-2; clone_size: few; cdr3_nt: TGTGCCAGCAGCCCTAAGGGACTAGCGGGAGCAAACACCGGGGAGCTGTTTTTT; cdr3_aa: CASSPKGLAGANTGELFF
d_call: TRBD2; v_call: TRBV29-1; j_call: TRBJ2-3; clone_size: many; cdr3_nt: TGCAGCGTTGCCAGCGGGGGGTTAATAGATACGCAGTATTTT; cdr3_aa: CSVASGGLIDTQYF
d_call: TRBD1; v_call: TRBV9; j_call: TRBJ2-7; clone_size: many; cdr3_nt: TGTGCCAGCAGTCCGACAGGGATCTACGAGCAGTACTTC; cdr3_aa: CASSPTGIYEQYF
d_call: TRBD1; v_call: TRBV7-3; j_call: TRBJ2-6; clone_size: few; cdr3_nt: TGTGCCAGCAGCTTAGGGGACAGGTTCCTGGCTGGGGCCAACGTCCTGACTTTC; cdr3_aa: CASSLGDRFLAGANVLTF
d_call: NA; v_call: TRBV4-3; j_call: TRBJ2-5; clone_size: many; cdr3_nt: TGCGCCAGCAGCCAAGTTCTTCCCGAGACCCAGTACTTC; cdr3_aa: CASSQVLPETQYF
d_call: NA; v_call: TRBV10-3; j_call: TRBJ2-7; clone_size: few; cdr3_nt: TGTGCCATCAGCGGGGGCGACTCCTACGAGCAGTACTTC; cdr3_aa: CAISGGDSYEQYF
d_call: NA; v_call: TRBV6-2/TRBV6-3; j_call: TRBJ2-2; clone_size: NA; cdr3_nt: TGTGCCAGCAGTTACCCAGCCGGGGAGCTGTTTTTT; cdr3_aa: CASSYPAGELFF
d_call: NA; v_call: TRBV18; j_call: TRBJ1-2; clone_size: many; cdr3_nt: TGTGCCAGCTCACCCAAGAGCCATTATGGCTACACCTTC; cdr3_aa: CASSPKSHYGYTF